This T cell receptor beta chain was sequenced for a study of cytomegalovirus exposure and HLA in healthy donors (dated by TCRdb to about 2017). Regarding the complete study: According to an earlier analysis of 587 of the donors, roughly 180 million T cells yielded roughly 100 million unique TCR beta sequences and about 280 Gb of sequence data. Alongside the repertoire data, information on donor age, sex, ethnicity and CMV serostatus was compiled. High-throughput TCR immunosequencing, statistical association of individual TCRs with disease status, and machine learning were combined to predict cytomegalovirus infection status. Both class I and class II loci were covered by HLA typing, at four-digit resolution. In the later analysis, no new phenotypic data were used to find candidate immune exposures; instead, reliance was placed on TCR beta sequences and their occurrence across donors. Of the roughly 390 genotyped donors, 65% to 90% fell in the genetic ancestry cluster associated with self-reported Caucasian donors. A later analysis re-analyzed previously published TCR beta repertoires from 550 to 700 donors and added high-resolution HLA genotyping to study TCR occurrence patterns. An early release covering more than 500 HLA-typed donors comprised approximately 300 gigabases of sequencing data and tens of millions of unique TCR sequences. Along with the roughly 670-subject first cohort, a separate validation cohort of around 110 different subjects was used. Every repertoire in the discovery cohort had been generated on one and the same sequencing platform. Across some 400 genotyped donors of the cohort, an average of about 220,000 unique TCR beta nucleotide sequences per donor were sequenced, and roughly 20% of those sequences were non-productive. The number of typed donors differed by locus: 629-630 for A, B, C, DRB1 and DQB1; some 540 for DQA1; about 600 for DPA1; and roughly 470 for DPB1. The study profiled the T cell repertoires of around 700 subjects by immunosequencing and related them to cytomegalovirus serostatus. An earlier analysis of a few hundred of the donors applied high-throughput TCR beta sequencing to assess whether each TCR beta V gene segment acted as functional or pseudogenic. Because of strong linkage in the cohort, roughly five DR-DQ haplotypes were treated as single units for association and clustering. A later genetic analysis used genome-wide SNP genotypes for about 65% of the 666 donors, treating that subset as a discovery cohort. The study aimed to test whether signatures of past pathogen exposure could be identified by cataloging public T cell receptors.

The research as a whole found: This cohort had only TCR beta chains sequenced, and the lack of alpha or paired-chain data limited which features could be detected. According to a later analysis, parvovirus B19, influenza, CMV and Epstein-Barr virus appeared linked to several top co-occurrence clusters. A later analysis found that TCR association rates varied across HLA loci, with DRB1 alleles showing the most associated TCRs and HLA-C alleles the fewest. The presence/absence analyses assumed that sequencing depth was roughly uniform across donors, and that assumption may not be true. The only immune exposure information available for the cohort was CMV serostatus. Around 16 rarely observed V segments, including chromosome 9 orphons, were excluded from the earlier analysis of several hundred of the donors because counts were too low. In a later genetic analysis, fewer N-insertions in productive TCRs were reported among donors in an Asian-associated ancestry cluster than the roughly 700-donor mean. Linkage disequilibrium might explain the correlated functional status among segregating V segments, but an unknown experimental factor could not be excluded. A later analysis associated about 16,000 TCR beta sequences with specific HLA alleles at a false discovery rate of 0.05. Because HLA typing was unavailable for some donors at each locus, only the typed subset was used in association tests. A later analysis found that most CMV-associated TCR beta chains appeared HLA-restricted, with HLA associations seemingly driven largely by CMV exposure. The sequencing pipeline was judged likely to have produced a cluster of highly shared sequence variants as a technical artifact. Across donors, most TCR sequences were observed very rarely, whereas some public TCRs were present in many individuals. Strong co-occurrence of HLA alleles, especially DR and DQ, made assigning TCR associations to individual alleles difficult. In a later analysis, HLA-associated TCR beta chains were found to be more clonally expanded and to have lower generation probabilities than equally common non-associated chains. In the study, approximately 160 TCR beta chains were listed as associated with cytomegalovirus. In an earlier analysis of some 640 of the donors, most TCR beta V segments were observed in productive rearrangements about 90% or about 30% of the time, broadly matching IMGT annotations. A further reported finding was that TCR beta sequences accurately predicted the HLA-A and HLA-B alleles for most subjects in the first cohort. In a later genetic analysis, a missense DCLRE1C variant was associated with V-gene and J-gene trimming of TCR beta chains, and the association was replicated in an independent cohort. According to the authors, the approach could potentially be generalized to other disease states and immunological phenotypes. Cytomegalovirus status was reported to be diagnosed by the classifier with high specificity and sensitivity in both the original and validation cohorts. In vitro tests confirmed that three of the cytomegalovirus-associated TCR beta chains recognize cytomegalovirus antigens. Some IMGT-functional V segments, including TRBV6-2 and TRBV6-3, could not be distinguished by the 87-base-pair reads and were therefore excluded.

The library was generated by the immunoSEQ multiplex PCR assay. A mixture of 60 forward primers for TCR Vbeta segments and 13 reverse primers for TCR Jbeta segments was used in the multiplex PCR. The CDR3 region of rearranged TCR beta genes was amplified from genomic DNA with a multiplex PCR assay. The Illumina HiSeq System was used to sequence the amplified TCR beta libraries as 87-base-pair reads. The study's processing was this. A later analysis counted around 72 million unique TCR beta chains across the 550 to 750 repertoires, and roughly 9.9 million of these chains were shared by at least two donors. Raw reads were error-corrected and collapsed into unique sequences with a nearest-neighbor algorithm that merged closely related sequences to remove PCR and sequencing errors. V, D and J gene segments were assigned by aligning CDR3 sequences to IMGT reference sequences. For a sequence to be retained, a match of at least six nucleotides to both a V gene segment and a J gene segment was required. Rearrangements were called productive when the CDR3 lacked stop codons and stayed in frame with V and J; all others were non-productive. CDR3 was defined according to IMGT convention as the region running from the second conserved V-encoded cysteine to the conserved J-encoded phenylalanine. Sequences without an unambiguous match to a single V gene segment were excluded from the earlier analysis of 500 to 700 of the donors. An earlier analysis of over 450 of the donors classified V segments as functional when productive rearrangements were above 56.7% and as segregating when the standard deviation between donors was above 5%. To diagnose cytomegalovirus status from the catalog of TCR beta chain sequences, a statistical classification framework was built. A later analysis assigned V and J genes by comparing TCR nucleotide sequences with IMGT/GENE-DB human TR gene sequences. The TCRdist pipeline was used in a later analysis to assign CDR3 sequences and most-parsimonious VDJ recombination scenarios. In a later analysis, each TCR beta chain was defined by its CDR3 amino acid sequence together with its V-gene family, and reads lacking a unique V-gene family were excluded. In a later analysis, 500 to 700 highly shared, low-generation-probability nucleotide sequences were removed to address suspected cross-contamination and a sequencing artifact. In a later analysis, a clonal expansion index for each public chain was calculated from normalized within-repertoire ranks of inferred template counts. Generation probabilities in a later analysis came from a VDJ recombination model fitted to out-of-frame rearrangements, and those results were checked against IGoR. In a later analysis, TCR-TCR, TCR-HLA and TCR-CMV co-occurrence was scored with hypergeometric tests, and a repertoire-size bias correction was applied to TCR pairs. In a later analysis, false discovery rates were estimated by permuting HLA or CMV assignments 20 times. A later analysis grouped co-occurring TCRs with DBSCAN, adding TCRdist sequence similarity when clustering within HLA-allele-positive subsets. For co-occurrence clustering, repertoires with fewer than 30,000 or more than 120,000 public chains were excluded, along with four or five repertoires with anomalous nucleotide sharing. TCRdb took over this immuneACCESS table, retaining in-frame rearrangements with V and J assigned. Such tables are incomplete; in checked studies, under half of the missing clones stem from an unresolved V gene, and the remainder is unexplained. V, J and clone size reflect that table, while D and trimming were determined from the DNA. The sample yields over 150,000 clones; 65% to 85% were counted once. The ten largest make up 5.6% of the sample.

The cohort comprised some 680 healthy bone marrow donors. At the time of sampling, every cohort member was nominally healthy, though immune exposures that went unrecorded were likely present. The donor was CMV seropositive and belonged to the group of around 300 seropositive cohort members. Each donor provided a peripheral blood sample, and peripheral blood mononuclear cells were used for TCR beta sequencing. The Qiagen DNeasy Blood Extraction Kit was used to extract genomic DNA from the blood cell samples. Reading the germline V gene (reference sequence) gives CDR1 MNHEY and CDR2 SMNVEV. The CDR3, cysteine through phenylalanine, is 14 amino acids long. The sequence is cut down to CDR3 DNA, 42 bases in frame from base 1. The junction carries 15 bases between V and J, which are trimmed by 5 bases and 7 bases respectively. Details on this clone: This clone's antigen is unknown. No much larger clone exists at a distance of one base, and base qualities are not known.

The receptor comes from a woman between 35 and 50 years old in good health and CMV-seropositive. The chain joins TRBV27 to TRBJ1-5; perhaps TRBD1 is the D gene, with 5 bases matching. The sequencing sample was made of PBMCs. The bases are TGTGCCAGCAGTGGGGCGGCTGTCGGGCAGCCCCAGCATTTT. It codes for CASSGAAVGQPQHF.